These T cell receptor beta chains were read from a single sample in a study of T cell responses to AZD1222 COVID-19 vaccine. TCRdb's table, derived via immunoSEQ multiplex PCR, lists solely in-frame clones and lacks some. This sample has approximately 170,000 clones, with about 90% found just once. The specimen comprised peripheral blood, sampled 28 days after the second AZD1222 dose. All receptors derive from an adult who received the AZD1222 COVID-19 vaccine. Each CDR3 is given with its conserved first and last residue. The D gene is left open where the match is weak. The listing skips clone size in some rows; elsewhere it reads once, few, many or a size class.

CDR3 length: 14; J gene: TRBJ2-4; D gene: TRBD2; clone size: once; V gene: TRBV6-5; CDR3 DNA: TGTGCCAGCACCCAGGCGGGGGGCGGAAACATTCAGTACTTC; CDR3 protein: CASTQAGGGNIQYF
CDR3 length: 14; J gene: TRBJ1-1; D gene: .; clone size: .; V gene: TRBV29-1; CDR3 DNA: TGCAGCGCCAGAAGGGGGGAAGGGGACACTGAAGCTTTCTTT; CDR3 protein: CSARRGEGDTEAFF
CDR3 length: 14; J gene: TRBJ2-7; D gene: .; clone size: .; V gene: TRBV30; CDR3 DNA: TGTGCCTGGAATACGGAGATCGGGCCCTACGAGCAGTACTTC; CDR3 protein: CAWNTEIGPYEQYF
CDR3 length: 13; J gene: TRBJ1-1; D gene: .; clone size: .; V gene: TRBV5-4; CDR3 DNA: TGTGCCAGCATCGGGACCGACCCCTCCAGAGCTTTCTTT; CDR3 protein: CASIGTDPSRAFF
CDR3 length: 17; J gene: TRBJ2-3; D gene: TRBD2; clone size: .; V gene: TRBV7-8; CDR3 DNA: TGTGCCAGCAGCTTTAGCGGGGTGGGGTTGGGCACAGATACGCAGTATTTT; CDR3 protein: CASSFSGVGLGTDTQYF
CDR3 length: 15; J gene: TRBJ2-5; D gene: .; clone size: .; V gene: TRBV6-2/TRBV6-3; CDR3 DNA: TGTGCCAGCAGTTTCGAGGGGACTTTAGGAGAGACCCAGTACTTC; CDR3 protein: CASSFEGTLGETQYF
CDR3 length: 15; J gene: TRBJ1-3; D gene: .; clone size: .; V gene: TRBV18; CDR3 DNA: TGTGCCAGCTCACCATTCTCGGGACCTGGAAACACCATATATTTT; CDR3 protein: CASSPFSGPGNTIYF
CDR3 length: 13; J gene: TRBJ1-1; D gene: TRBD1; clone size: .; V gene: TRBV5-5; CDR3 DNA: TGTGCCAGCAGCTTCGATGTAGGGGGCGAAGCTTTCTTT; CDR3 protein: CASSFDVGGEAFF
CDR3 length: 14; J gene: TRBJ2-3; D gene: TRBD1; clone size: .; V gene: TRBV6-5; CDR3 DNA: TGTGCCAGCAGTCGACAGGGGAACACAGATACGCAGTATTTT; CDR3 protein: CASSRQGNTDTQYF
CDR3 length: 16; J gene: TRBJ1-6; D gene: .; clone size: .; V gene: TRBV9; CDR3 DNA: TGTGCCAGCAGCGTAGCCAACAACCGGGGCCCCGGGCCCCTCCACTTT; CDR3 protein: CASSVANNRGPGPLHF
CDR3 length: 14; J gene: TRBJ1-2; D gene: .; clone size: .; V gene: TRBV29-1; CDR3 DNA: TGCAGCGTTGGTCAGGTGGTTTCTAACTATGGCTACACCTTC; CDR3 protein: CSVGQVVSNYGYTF
CDR3 length: 12; J gene: TRBJ1-2; D gene: .; clone size: once; V gene: TRBV12-3/TRBV12-4; CDR3 DNA: TGTGCCAGCAGTTTAGCGCTCCAAGGCTACACCTTC; CDR3 protein: CASSLALQGYTF
CDR3 length: 12; J gene: TRBJ2-7; D gene: .; clone size: .; V gene: TRBV1; CDR3 DNA: TGCACCGCTTTAGGGGAGCCCTACGAGCAGTACTTC; CDR3 protein: CTALGEPYEQYF
CDR3 length: 16; J gene: TRBJ1-6; D gene: .; clone size: .; V gene: TRBV9; CDR3 DNA: TGTGCCAGCAGCGTAGGGGTAGGCAGGGGTAATTCACCCCTCCACTTT; CDR3 protein: CASSVGVGRGNSPLHF
CDR3 length: 14; J gene: TRBJ1-2; D gene: .; clone size: once; V gene: TRBV14; CDR3 DNA: TGTGCCAGCAGCCGAAACGGACAGCAATATGGCTACACCTTC; CDR3 protein: CASSRNGQQYGYTF
CDR3 length: 12; J gene: TRBJ2-3; D gene: TRBD1; clone size: .; V gene: TRBV29-1; CDR3 DNA: TGCAGCATCGGACAGGGATCAGATACGCAGTATTTT; CDR3 protein: CSIGQGSDTQYF
CDR3 length: 12; J gene: TRBJ2-2; D gene: .; clone size: .; V gene: TRBV5-1; CDR3 DNA: TGCGCCAGCAGCTTCAACACCGGGGAGCTGTTTTTT; CDR3 protein: CASSFNTGELFF
CDR3 length: 14; J gene: TRBJ2-2; D gene: .; clone size: once; V gene: TRBV9; CDR3 DNA: TGTGCCAGCAGCCCCCCGGGGTGGGGCGGGGAGCTGTTTTTT; CDR3 protein: CASSPPGWGGELFF
CDR3 length: 12; J gene: TRBJ2-7; D gene: TRBD1; clone size: .; V gene: TRBV29-1; CDR3 DNA: TGCAGCGTTGAAGGACAGGGCTACGAGCAGTACTTC; CDR3 protein: CSVEGQGYEQYF
CDR3 length: 15; J gene: TRBJ2-1; D gene: TRBD1; clone size: .; V gene: TRBV3-1/TRBV3-2; CDR3 DNA: TGTGCCAGCAGACTAACCGGGACAGGGAACAATGAGCAGTTCTTC; CDR3 protein: CASRLTGTGNNEQFF
CDR3 length: 15; J gene: TRBJ2-7; D gene: TRBD2; clone size: .; V gene: TRBV7-2; CDR3 DNA: TGTGCCAGCAGCCCTCGAGTAGCGGGCCCCTACGAGCAGTACTTC; CDR3 protein: CASSPRVAGPYEQYF
CDR3 length: 15; J gene: TRBJ1-6; D gene: TRBD1; clone size: .; V gene: TRBV7-2; CDR3 DNA: TGTGCCAGCAGCTCCCTACAGGGGTTAAGTTCACCCCTCCACTTT; CDR3 protein: CASSSLQGLSSPLHF
CDR3 length: 13; J gene: TRBJ1-1; D gene: TRBD1; clone size: .; V gene: TRBV10-3; CDR3 DNA: TGTGCCACCTCAGGACAGGTGAACACTGAAGCTTTCTTT; CDR3 protein: CATSGQVNTEAFF
CDR3 length: 14; J gene: TRBJ1-5; D gene: .; clone size: once; V gene: TRBV12-5; CDR3 DNA: TGTGCTAGTGGTTTGGTCGGCGGAACTCAGCCCCAGCATTTT; CDR3 protein: CASGLVGGTQPQHF
CDR3 length: 13; J gene: TRBJ2-1; D gene: .; clone size: .; V gene: TRBV3-1/TRBV3-2; CDR3 DNA: TGTGCCAGCAGCACACAGTATTACAATGAGCAGTTCTTC; CDR3 protein: CASSTQYYNEQFF
CDR3 length: 17; J gene: TRBJ1-1; D gene: TRBD1; clone size: .; V gene: TRBV5-6; CDR3 DNA: TGTGCCAGCAGCCATCGCAGGGGGGCGCGAGTTGCAACTGAAGCTTTCTTT; CDR3 protein: CASSHRRGARVATEAFF
CDR3 length: 14; J gene: TRBJ1-2; D gene: .; clone size: .; V gene: TRBV30; CDR3 DNA: TGTGCCTGGAAGCAAGGGGAGGTAGAGTATGGCTACACCTTC; CDR3 protein: CAWKQGEVEYGYTF
CDR3 length: 11; J gene: TRBJ1-1; D gene: .; clone size: .; V gene: TRBV29-1; CDR3 DNA: TGCAGCCCGGGTGGGATTACAGAAGCTTTCTTT; CDR3 protein: CSPGGITEAFF